This paragraph covers one T cell receptor beta chain sequence. TCRdb fed the RT-PCR reads into MiXCR, producing one record per CDR3 protein. The sample lists hundreds of thousands of distinct CDR3 sequences; about 15% were seen once. These data belong to a study of response to subunit inactivated influenza vaccine. V gave up 5 bases and J gave up 6 bases; unmatched junction bases: 6. The CDR3 is made up of 14 amino acids. Germline lookup yields CDR1 MDHEN and CDR2 SYDVKM. The clonotype originates from a man in his fifties or sixties who received an inactivated influenza vaccine. Here the sequenced sample was PBMCs from blood, taken around 14 days before vaccination. J is TRBJ1-2 and V is TRBV28, with 10 bases that match TRBD1. The CDR3 protein is CASSPTGGGHGYTF. The CDR3 bases are TGTGCCAGCAGTCCGACAGGGGGCGGTCATGGCTACACCTTC.